This T cell receptor beta chain came from a study of control samples from healthy donors and cancer patients. This CDR3 comprises 14 residues. Germline assignment: CDR1 LNHDA and CDR2 SQIVND (reference sequence). Trimming took off 5 bases at V and 3 bases at J, with 13 bases between the two ends. TCRdb keeps only in-frame clones here, not all; method: immunoSEQ multiplex PCR. Of fewer than 200,000 clones detected, around nine tenths appear once; the ten largest clones hold around 1.4%. The source of this sequence is a man younger than 40 in good health. This sequence joins TRBV19 and TRBJ2-5, with D maybe TRBD1 (7 bases). Sample: blood. The CDR3 nucleotides read TGTGCCAGTAGTCCCTCAGGGGGGAAAGAGACCCAGTACTTC. It translates to CASSPSGGKETQYF.